The entry below gives a single TCR beta chain sequence along with its context. These data come from a study of T cells in tuberculosis. The CDR3 has 15 amino acids. TCRdb's copy holds only in-frame clones and misses some; the assay was immunoSEQ multiplex PCR. The sample has more than 30,000 clones, 86% seen once. Time point of the sample: new active TB diagnosis, blood taken before or within 7 days of starting treatment. HIV-seronegative South African adults aged 18 years or older had newly diagnosed active tuberculosis. The receptor's source is an adult with tuberculosis. The starting material was PBMCs, obtained at tuberculosis diagnosis. The V gene is TRBV21-1, the J gene TRBJ1-5; the table's D call, TRBD1, has no DNA check behind it. TRBV21-1 is given as a pseudogene. The CDR3 reads CASRTQGAPRQPQHF. The CDR3 DNA reads TGTGCCAGCAGGACACAGGGGGCACCCCGTCAGCCCCAGCATTTT.